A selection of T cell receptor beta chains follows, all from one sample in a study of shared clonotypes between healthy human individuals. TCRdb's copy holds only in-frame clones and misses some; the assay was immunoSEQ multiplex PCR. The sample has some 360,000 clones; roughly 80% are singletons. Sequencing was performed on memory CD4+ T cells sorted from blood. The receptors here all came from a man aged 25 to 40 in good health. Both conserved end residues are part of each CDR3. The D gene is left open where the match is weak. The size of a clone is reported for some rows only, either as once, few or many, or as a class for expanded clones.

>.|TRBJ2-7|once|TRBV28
CASRQGGYEQYF
TGTGCCAGCAGGCAAGGGGGATACGAGCAGTACTTC
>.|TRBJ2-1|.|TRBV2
CASNINGLNNEQFF
TGTGCCAGCAATATTAACGGACTGAACAATGAGCAGTTCTTC
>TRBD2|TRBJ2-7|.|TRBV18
CASSRAGTTTYEQYF
TGTGCCAGCTCCCGAGCGGGGACCACCACCTACGAGCAGTACTTC
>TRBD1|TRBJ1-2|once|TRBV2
CASSPDRASYGYTF
TGTGCCAGCAGCCCAGACAGGGCGAGCTATGGCTACACCTTC
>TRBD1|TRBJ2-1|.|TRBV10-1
CASSDRTGKLSYNEQFF
TGCGCCAGCAGTGACCGGACAGGGAAACTTTCCTACAATGAGCAGTTCTTC
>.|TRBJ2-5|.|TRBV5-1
CASSLYRVWETQYF
TGCGCCAGCAGCTTGTACAGGGTTTGGGAGACCCAGTACTTC
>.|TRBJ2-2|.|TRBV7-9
CASSPTELFF
TGTGCCAGCAGCCCGACCGAGCTGTTTTTT
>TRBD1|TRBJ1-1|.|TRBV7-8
CASSLISGQKAFF
TGTGCCAGCAGCCTCATCTCGGGACAGAAAGCTTTCTTT
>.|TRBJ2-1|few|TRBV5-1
CASSPQPLEGFSYNEQFF
TGCGCCAGCAGCCCACAGCCACTTGAGGGCTTTTCCTACAATGAGCAGTTCTTC
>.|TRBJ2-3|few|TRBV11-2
CASSLSPPDTQYF
TGTGCCAGCAGCTTAAGTCCTCCAGATACGCAGTATTTT
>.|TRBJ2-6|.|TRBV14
CASSQDGVRFSGANVLTF
TGTGCCAGCAGCCAAGATGGTGTGAGATTCTCTGGGGCCAACGTCCTGACTTTC
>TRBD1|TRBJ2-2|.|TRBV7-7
CASSPRDRGTGELFF
TGTGCCAGCAGCCCTCGGGACAGGGGAACCGGGGAGCTGTTTTTT
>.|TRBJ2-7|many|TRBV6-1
CASSEGSFPDYEQYF
TGTGCCAGCAGTGAAGGGTCATTTCCGGACTACGAGCAGTACTTC
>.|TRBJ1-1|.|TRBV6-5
CASMARSEAFF
TGTGCCAGCATGGCAAGATCTGAAGCTTTCTTT
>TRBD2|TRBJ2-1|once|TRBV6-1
CASSSERGANEQFF
TGTGCCAGCAGCTCCGAGCGGGGGGCTAATGAGCAGTTCTTC
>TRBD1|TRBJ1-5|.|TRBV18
CASSLGTGSNQPQHF
TGTGCCAGCTCACTCGGGACAGGGTCGAATCAGCCCCAGCATTTT
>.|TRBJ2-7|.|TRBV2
CASRMDSGAYEQYF
TGTGCCAGCAGGATGGACAGCGGTGCCTACGAGCAGTACTTC
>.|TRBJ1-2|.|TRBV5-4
CASSLVLSALQSYGYTF
TGTGCCAGCAGCTTAGTACTGAGTGCCCTACAGAGTTATGGCTACACCTTC
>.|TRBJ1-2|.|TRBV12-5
CASGLVVQGVDYGYTF
TGTGCTAGTGGTTTGGTAGTACAGGGTGTTGACTATGGCTACACCTTC
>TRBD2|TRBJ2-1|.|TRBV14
CASSPLRGREGRNEQFF
TGTGCCAGCAGCCCCCTAAGGGGGCGGGAGGGGAGGAATGAGCAGTTCTTC
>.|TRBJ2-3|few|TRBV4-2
CASSQEIEFTDTQYF
TGTGCCAGCAGCCAAGAGATAGAATTCACAGATACGCAGTATTTT
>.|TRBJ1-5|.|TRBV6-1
CASSEAGHRRQPQHF
TGTGCCAGCAGTGAAGCCGGACACAGGCGTCAGCCCCAGCATTTT
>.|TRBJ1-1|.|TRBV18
CASSPPAPGGMNTEAFF
TGTGCCAGCTCACCTCCAGCCCCAGGAGGGATGAACACTGAAGCTTTCTTT
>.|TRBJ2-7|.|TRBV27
CASSLLAHSLYEQYF
TGTGCCAGCAGTTTATTGGCCCACTCTCTGTACGAGCAGTACTTC
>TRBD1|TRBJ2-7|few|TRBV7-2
CASSRTGSGSEQYF
TGTGCCAGCAGCCGGACAGGGTCGGGATCTGAGCAGTACTTC
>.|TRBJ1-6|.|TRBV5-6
CASSFVPTGERTPLHF
TGTGCCAGCAGCTTTGTGCCGACGGGTGAAAGGACACCCCTCCACTTT
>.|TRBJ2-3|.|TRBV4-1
CASSQARQPTQYF
TGCGCCAGCAGCCAAGCCCGGCAGCCTACGCAGTATTTT
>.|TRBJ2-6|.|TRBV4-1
CASSQVGSGANVLTF
TGCGCCAGCAGCCAAGTAGGGTCTGGGGCCAACGTCCTGACTTTC
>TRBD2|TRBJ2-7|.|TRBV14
CASSPPGTEGLAGQYF
TGTGCCAGCAGCCCGCCCGGGACAGAGGGACTAGCGGGGCAGTACTTC
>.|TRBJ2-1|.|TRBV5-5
CASTPMRQSYNEQFF
TGTGCCAGCACCCCTATGAGACAATCCTACAATGAGCAGTTCTTC
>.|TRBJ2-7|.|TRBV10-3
CAISSIDRQYEQYF
TGTGCCATCTCCTCAATAGACAGACAGTACGAGCAGTACTTC
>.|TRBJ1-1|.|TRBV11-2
CASSLTGDTEAFF
TGTGCCAGCAGCTTAACGGGGGACACTGAAGCTTTCTTT
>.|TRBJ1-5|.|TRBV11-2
CASSLIGSPPGNQPQHF
TGTGCCAGCAGCTTAATCGGATCCCCCCCGGGGAATCAGCCCCAGCATTTT
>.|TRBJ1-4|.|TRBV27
CASSLRGGRSEKLFF
TGTGCCAGCAGTCTAAGAGGGGGGCGTTCTGAAAAACTGTTTTTT
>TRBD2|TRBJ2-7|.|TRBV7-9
CASSLEEAGEQYF
TGTGCCAGCAGCTTAGAAGAAGCGGGAGAGCAGTACTTC
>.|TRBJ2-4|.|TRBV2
CASSPTQGGKNIQYF
TGTGCCAGCAGCCCTACCCAAGGGGGCAAAAACATTCAGTACTTC
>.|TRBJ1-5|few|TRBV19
CASRVQPTQPQHF
TGTGCCAGTAGGGTCCAACCGACTCAGCCCCAGCATTTT
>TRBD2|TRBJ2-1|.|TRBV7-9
CASSFMGLAGGSAYNEQFF
TGTGCCAGCAGCTTTATGGGACTAGCGGGAGGGTCGGCCTACAATGAGCAGTTCTTC
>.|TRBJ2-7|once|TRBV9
CASSVAPAENNYEQYF
TGTGCCAGCAGCGTAGCCCCCGCAGAAAATAATTACGAGCAGTACTTC
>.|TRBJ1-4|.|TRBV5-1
CASSLGVIGVSGEKLFF
TGCGCCAGCAGCTTGGGGGTGATTGGTGTATCGGGTGAAAAACTGTTTTTT
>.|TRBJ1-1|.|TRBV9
CASSVEPSGRTVDTEAFF
TGTGCCAGCAGCGTAGAGCCCTCCGGGAGGACGGTCGACACTGAAGCTTTCTTT
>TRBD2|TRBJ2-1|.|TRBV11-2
CASSLAGGVGEQFF
TGTGCCAGCAGCTTAGCGGGAGGAGTCGGTGAGCAGTTCTTC
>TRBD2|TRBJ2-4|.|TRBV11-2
CASSSEGLAENIQYF
TGTGCCAGCAGCTCCGAGGGCCTAGCGGAAAACATTCAGTACTTC
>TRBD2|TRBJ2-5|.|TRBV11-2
CASSARMGLAGYQETQYF
TGTGCCAGCAGCGCACGAATGGGACTAGCGGGGTACCAAGAGACCCAGTACTTC
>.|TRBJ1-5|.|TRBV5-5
CASSFIGGNQPQHF
TGTGCCAGCAGCTTTATAGGGGGCAATCAGCCCCAGCATTTT
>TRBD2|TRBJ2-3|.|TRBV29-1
CSVPLAGVQDTQYF
TGCAGCGTTCCCCTAGCGGGAGTCCAAGATACGCAGTATTTT
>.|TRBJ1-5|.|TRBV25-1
CASSHSGLQPQHF
TGTGCCAGCAGCCATTCAGGGTTGCAGCCCCAGCATTTT
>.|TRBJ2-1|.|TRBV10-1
CASSFSLNEQFF
TGCGCCAGCAGTTTTAGTCTCAATGAGCAGTTCTTC
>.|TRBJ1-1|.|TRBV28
CASSLITENTEAFF
TGTGCCAGCAGTTTAATAACGGAGAACACTGAAGCTTTCTTT
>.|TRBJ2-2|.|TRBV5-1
CASNNPPNTGELFF
TGCGCCAGCAATAACCCACCGAACACCGGGGAGCTGTTTTTT
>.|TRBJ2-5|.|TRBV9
CASSVGGDASYQTQYF
TGTGCCAGCAGCGTAGGAGGGGACGCTAGCTATCAGACCCAGTACTTC